A selection of T cell receptor beta chains follows, all from one sample in a study of CD8 T cells in ankylosing spondylitis. TCRdb passed the 5' RACE reads through MiXCR, listing each CDR3 protein once. The sample carries about 240,000 distinct CDR3 sequences, roughly a quarter recorded once. Sequenced sample: blood, either unsorted or a sorted T cell fraction (not recorded which). Every receptor here comes from a male donor with ankylosing spondylitis or in good health (not recorded which). The CDR3 runs from the conserved cysteine through the conserved F or W. Each record gives: clone size, V gene, J gene, D gene, CDR3 protein. A D gene is named only where the DNA matches it firmly. Some rows mark clone size as missing; the rest say once, few, many or name a class of expanded clone.

>many|TRBV7-9|TRBJ1-2|NA
CASSPWGGGYTF
>NA|TRBV3-1|TRBJ2-5|NA
CASSHRARTQETQYF
>few|TRBV20-1|TRBJ2-4|TRBD2
CSARPSGGIAKNIQYF
>many|TRBV20-1|TRBJ1-1|TRBD1
CSAKQGISVKGEAFF
>NA|TRBV20-1|TRBJ1-5|NA
CSGESGLNQPQHF
>NA|TRBV7-9|TRBJ1-6|NA
CASSFDGSPLHF
>NA|TRBV27|TRBJ1-4|TRBD1
CASSSRGQGANEKLFF
>few|TRBV7-2|TRBJ1-2|NA
CASSFYRAPNGYTF
>NA|TRBV20-1|TRBJ2-7|NA
CSARRNAGEQYF
>NA|TRBV10-3|TRBJ2-3|NA
CAISEVLTDTQYF